These T cell receptor beta chains were read from a single sample in a study of T-cell memory formation after mild COVID-19. One entry per CDR3 protein results from TCRdb running MiXCR on the 5' RACE reads. The sample lists about 210,000 distinct CDR3 sequences, 27% seen once, with about an eighth in the top ten. Sequencing was performed on PBMCs or a T cell subset sorted from them (not recorded which). These receptor sequences come from an adult woman who had mild COVID-19 (a few samples of this study predate the infection). Cell type and time point are not known. Both conserved end residues are part of each CDR3. The D gene is left open where the match is weak. The size entry is marked missing in some rows and otherwise reads once, few, many or a size class.

abundance	v_gene	d_gene	j_gene	CDR3nt	CDR3aa
-	TRBV5-1	-	TRBJ1-1	TGCGCCAGCAGCTTGGCCAATACGAACACTGAAGCTTTCTTT	CASSLANTNTEAFF
-	TRBV10-3	TRBD1	TRBJ2-7	TGTGCCATCTTAGGGGACAGGTCCTTCTACGAGCAGTACTTC	CAILGDRSFYEQYF
-	TRBV18	-	TRBJ1-2	TGTGCCAGCTCACCACTCAACACGGACTATGGCTACACCTTC	CASSPLNTDYGYTF
-	TRBV20-1	-	TRBJ1-1	TGCAGTGCCAGGTCTTCAGGGAACACTGAAGCTTTCTTT	CSARSSGNTEAFF
-	TRBV12-3/TRBV12-4	TRBD1	TRBJ2-1	TGTGCCAGCAGTTTTCGAGGGACAGGGGGCTCCTACAATGAGCAGTTCTTC	CASSFRGTGGSYNEQFF
-	TRBV20-1	-	TRBJ2-3	TGCAGTGCTAGATCGGCGGGCGAGGGCCGGGCAGATACGCAGTATTTT	CSARSAGEGRADTQYF
few	TRBV29-1	TRBD2	TRBJ2-3	TGCAGCGTTGAACTCGGGGGGGGGGCCCGAGATACGCAGTATTTT	CSVELGGGARDTQYF
few	TRBV5-1	TRBD1	TRBJ1-2	TGCGCCAGCAGCTGGGCGACAGGGGTCTTCGGCACTAACTATGGCTACACCTTC	CASSWATGVFGTNYGYTF
few	TRBV15	-	TRBJ2-3	TGTGCCACCAGCAGAGATCCGACCTTTGATCCGCAGTATTTT	CATSRDPTFDPQYF
-	TRBV12-3/TRBV12-4	-	TRBJ1-1	TGTGCCAGCAGGACGGGAGCCACGGGAGCTTTCTTT	CASRTGATGAFF
few	TRBV7-9	-	TRBJ1-1	TGTGCCAGCAGCCCAGTGTCCAGGGCCGCTGAAGCTTTCTTT	CASSPVSRAAEAFF
few	TRBV12-3/TRBV12-4	-	TRBJ2-5	TGTGCCAGCAGTTTGTATGAGACCCAGTACTTC	CASSLYETQYF
many	TRBV7-2	-	TRBJ2-2	TGTGCCAGCAGCTCGTACACCGGGGAGCTGTTTTTT	CASSSYTGELFF
-	TRBV7-3	-	TRBJ1-1	TGTGCCAGCAGCTTAACCCGTCTCACTGAAGCTTTCTTT	CASSLTRLTEAFF
few	TRBV5-1	TRBD2	TRBJ2-7	TGCGCCAGCAGCTTGGCGGCGCGGGGGGCCCTAACTGACTACGAGCAGTACTTC	CASSLAARGALTDYEQYF
-	TRBV5-4	TRBD1	TRBJ1-4	TGTGCCAGCAGCCTGACGACAGGGCGGCCTAATGAAAAACTGTTTTTT	CASSLTTGRPNEKLFF
once	TRBV7-8	TRBD1	TRBJ2-7	TGTGCCAGCAGCCGCCTACAGGGGGCAGAGCAGTACTTC	CASSRLQGAEQYF
-	TRBV7-8	TRBD2	TRBJ2-4	TGTGCCAGCAGCGGACTAGCGGGGAGAGAGCTAGCCAAAAACATTCAGTACTTC	CASSGLAGRELAKNIQYF
-	TRBV5-1	-	TRBJ1-2	TGCGCCAGCAGCTTGGATGGGGCAGCCCTTGCCCACTATGGCTACACCTTC	CASSLDGAALAHYGYTF
few	TRBV4-1	TRBD1	TRBJ2-1	TGCGCCACTTCGCTCCGGGACAGCCCTGGATTTTCCCCCTACAATGAGCAGTTCTTC	CATSLRDSPGFSPYNEQFF
-	TRBV4-1	TRBD1	TRBJ2-7	TGCGCCAGCAGCCTCCTCCACCCAGGGGGCTACGAGCAGTACTTC	CASSLLHPGGYEQYF
-	TRBV6-2/TRBV6-3	-	TRBJ2-3	TGTGCCAGCAGTTCGGGTAGCCCGCAGTATTTT	CASSSGSPQYF
-	TRBV2	-	TRBJ2-3	TGTGCCAGCGCCGTGTCAGATACGCAGTATTTT	CASAVSDTQYF
few	TRBV6-5	-	TRBJ2-3	TGTGCCAGCAGGGGGCCAGGGGGCACAGATACGCAGTATTTT	CASRGPGGTDTQYF
few	TRBV5-1	TRBD2	TRBJ2-1	TGCGCCAGCAGCTCTGCGGGAGGTTGGTACAATGAGCAGTTCTTC	CASSSAGGWYNEQFF
few	TRBV11-3	-	TRBJ1-2	TGTGCCAGCAGCTTAGATCCAGGGACCGGTTATGGCTACACCTTC	CASSLDPGTGYGYTF
-	TRBV12-3/TRBV12-4	-	TRBJ2-5	TGTGCCAGCAGTTTTTCGGCCCAAGGCGAGACCCAGTACTTC	CASSFSAQGETQYF
once	TRBV2	-	TRBJ2-5	TGTGCCAGCTCGGGGGCCACAGGGATCCAAGAGACCCAGTACTTC	CASSGATGIQETQYF
-	TRBV20-1	-	TRBJ1-4	TGCAGTGCCTGGGGTCGGGACAAACTGTTTTTT	CSAWGRDKLFF
-	TRBV30	TRBD1	TRBJ1-2	TGTGCCTGGAGGGCAATGGACAGGGACTATGGCTACACCTTC	CAWRAMDRDYGYTF